This T cell receptor (beta chain) was captured by sequencing in a study of shared clonotypes between healthy human individuals. Study results and caveats: Rarefaction gave evidence that sorted-subset sequencing remained incomplete despite large depth. Naive subsets tended to show greater estimated richness than memory subsets.

An assay was performed, and its level was deep. Clones were sequenced by immunoSEQ multiplex PCR, and TCRdb holds only the in-frame ones, with some missing. In the table there are around 990,000 clones, about 72% of which are singletons. Comments on this clone: Antigen specificity is unknown.

The sample taken for sequencing was memory CD4+ T cells from PBMCs. Sample subset: CD45RA-negative fraction. The source is a man between 18 and 35 years old in good health. Some clones in this sample may be carry-over from other donors' samples.

The CDR3 sequence: CASSPGEWRANEQFF. The CDR3 nucleotides are TGTGCCAGCAGCCCAGGGGAGTGGCGAGCCAATGAGCAGTTCTTC. The gene calls are TRBV11-1 and TRBJ2-1; D is perhaps TRBD1 (6 bases). V lost 5 bases to trimming and J lost 6 bases, with 17 bases between them. This CDR3 region has 15 residues. Germline CDR1 SGHAT, CDR2 FQDESV (reference sequence).